This T cell receptor (beta chain) was recorded in a study of OX40 agonist ivuxolimab in advanced cancers. Trimming left V 4 bases short and J 2 bases short, with 9 bases between. The CDR3 has 14 residues. In germline, CDR1 is LNHDA, CDR2 SQIVND (reference sequence). Study conclusions and caveats: Clones of CD4+ and CD8+ blood T cells grew by week 6 at doses of 0.1 to 3.0 mg/kg.

Clones were sequenced by immunoSEQ multiplex PCR, and TCRdb holds only the in-frame ones, with some missing. The sample has approximately 37,000 clones, 65% to 85% seen once. To note about this clone: What it recognizes is unknown.

The sequence was collected from an adult with an advanced solid tumor such as melanoma, head and neck, liver or kidney cancer. The input for sequencing was CD4+ or CD8+ T cells sorted from blood, taken in a trial of the OX40 agonist ivuxolimab. This rearrangement joins TRBV19 to TRBJ1-5, with D perhaps matching TRBD1 (5 bases). CDR3 protein: CASSKGRRNQPQHF. The CDR3 bases are TGTGCCAGTAGTAAGGGGCGTCGCAATCAGCCCCAGCATTTT.